The 2 T cell receptor beta chains presented below share a single source sample, sequenced in a study of cytomegalovirus exposure and HLA in healthy donors. TCRdb's table, derived via immunoSEQ multiplex PCR, lists solely in-frame clones and lacks some. The sample comprises about 260,000 clones, less than 95% of which are singletons, and approximately 3% rests with the top ten. Sequenced: PBMCs. All receptors come from a woman in her thirties in good health and CMV-seronegative.

The chain joins TRBV25-1 to TRBJ2-7; D is unclear. This CDR3 has 11 amino acids. Germline loops: CDR1 MGHDK, CDR2 SYGVNS. V was shortened by 8 bases and J by 3 bases, with 8 bases between the two germline ends. The CDR3: CASRAGYEQYF. CDR3 sequence (DNA): TGTGCCAGCCGAGCTGGCTACGAGCAGTACTTC.

The chain recombines TRBV28 with TRBJ2-5; TRBD2 agrees at 8 bases. Germline CDR1 MDHEN, CDR2 SYDVKM. The CDR3 is made up of 16 amino acids. V gave up 2 bases and J gave up 4 bases; unmatched junction bases: 9. The CDR3 sequence: CASSLAAHRGGETQYF. In DNA form, the CDR3 reads TGTGCCAGCAGTTTAGCCGCCCACCGGGGGGGAGAGACCCAGTACTTC.